Listed here are 28 T cell receptor beta chains from one sample, sequenced in a study of T cells after yellow fever vaccination. TCRdb reanalysed the 5' RACE reads using MiXCR and keeps one entry per CDR3 protein. The sample holds a few hundred thousand distinct CDR3 sequences, approximately 8% seen once. The material was CD4+ T cells sorted from PBMCs, obtained 5 days after the yellow fever booster vaccination. The origin of the receptors is a man between 18 and 29 years old who received the YFV17D yellow fever vaccine.

This clonotype was counted many times. The chain couples TRBV4-2 to TRBJ2-1, with D maybe TRBD2 (6 bases). CDR1 LGHNA and CDR2 YNFKEQ come from the germline V gene. V lost 4 bases and J 0 bases, leaving 10 bases between the germline ends. This CDR3 comprises 15 residues. The CDR3, as DNA: TGTGCCAGCAGCCCCCGAGCGGGCTCCTACAATGAGCAGTTCTTC. Translation gives CASSPRAGSYNEQFF.

This clonotype was observed a handful of times. The DNA for the CDR3 is TGTGCCAGCAGCCAAGACAGGGGAACCATATATTTT. It is translated as CASSQDRGTIYF. The chain has TRBV4-2 and TRBJ1-3; D is possibly TRBD1 (6 bases). CDR3 length equals 12 residues. The V gene's germline CDR1 is LGHNA and CDR2 YNFKEQ. Trimming removed 0 bases from V and 10 bases from J, with 7 bases in between.

This clonotype was seen repeatedly, ten times or more. This sequence joins TRBV27 and TRBJ2-1; maybe TRBD2 (7 bases). The V end was cut by 1 base, the J end by 0 bases, with 13 bases between. The CDR3 is made up of 17 amino acids. Germline V gene lookup returns CDR1 MNHEY and CDR2 SMNVEV (reference sequence). The CDR3, as DNA: TGTGCCAGCAGTTTATTCGGGGGGCCACTCTCCTACAATGAGCAGTTCTTC. Protein product: CASSLFGGPLSYNEQFF.

The rearrangement links TRBV12-3 or TRBV12-4 to TRBJ1-2; weak D call: TRBD1 (5 bases). The CDR3 is made up of 15 amino acids. Trimming removed 5 bases from V and 5 bases from J, with 18 bases in between. The DNA for the CDR3 is TGTGCCAGCAGTCCGACTATCCGAGACAGTTATGGCTACACCTTC. Amino acid sequence: CASSPTIRDSYGYTF.

In its sample, this clonotype was seen many times. The CDR3 region has the DNA TGTGCCAGCAGCCCCGACAGGAACTATGGCTACACCTTC. It specifies CASSPDRNYGYTF. The V call is TRBV7-2, the J call TRBJ1-2; the D gene is possibly TRBD1 (6 bases). This CDR3 is 13 amino acids long. Trimming removed 5 bases at V and 2 bases at J, with 9 bases between. Germline loops: CDR1 SGHTA, CDR2 FQGNSA. Using reference TRBV7-2 and TRBJ1-2 for the parts outside the CDR3, the full variable domain is GAGVSQSPSNKVTEKGKDVELRCDPISGHTALYWYRQSLGQGLEFLIYFQGNSAPDKSGLPSDRFSAERTGGSVSTLTIQRTQQEDSAVYLCASSPDRNYGYTFGSGTRLTVV.

J is TRBJ1-1 and V is TRBV7-9; perhaps TRBD1 as D (5 bases). The CDR3 contains 16 residues. V lost 0 bases and J 1 base, leaving 12 bases between the germline ends. Germline CDR1 and CDR2: SEHNR and FQNEAQ (reference sequence). CDR3 DNA sequence: TGTGCCAGCAGCTTAGCCTCCGGGACGAGGAACACTGAAGCTTTCTTT. Translated: CASSLASGTRNTEAFF.

This clonotype came up a few times. This sequence joins TRBV29-1 and TRBJ1-2; 7 bases are a match to TRBD1. V trimming: 7 bases; J trimming: 8 bases; junction bases outside the gene matches: 25. This CDR3 comprises 17 residues. From germline, CDR1 is SQVTM and CDR2 ANQGSEA. The CDR3 DNA reads as TGCAGCGCTGGGACAGTTTATGGGTCTGGCCATGTATCAGGCTACACCTTC. Its translation is CSAGTVYGSGHVSGYTF.

The rearrangement joins TRBV20-1 to TRBJ2-1; tentatively, D is TRBD1 or TRBD2 (5 bases each). V was trimmed by 5 bases and J by 4 bases, leaving 15 bases between them. Germline V lookup: CDR1 DFQATT, CDR2 SNEGSKA (reference sequence). The CDR3 spans 14 residues. The CDR3 DNA sequence: TGCAGTGCTGACTCCGGGACCACATACAATGAGCAGTTCTTC. Protein sequence: CSADSGTTYNEQFF.

This clonotype appeared a few times. This chain links TRBV9 with TRBJ2-3; no clear D. Germline CDR1 reads SGDLS; CDR2 reads YYNGEE. V lost 1 base to trimming and J lost 1 base, with 4 bases between them. The CDR3 runs 13 residues. The CDR3 sequence is CASSVIGTDTQYF. In DNA, the CDR3 is TGTGCCAGCAGCGTAATCGGCACAGATACGCAGTATTTT.

The chain is built from TRBV20-1 and TRBJ2-5; either TRBD1 or TRBD2 may fit D (5 bases each). Germline V CDR1 and CDR2: DFQATT, SNEGSKA (reference sequence). Trimming took 5 bases from V and 1 from J, leaving 14 bases between them. The CDR3 runs to 14 residues. The CDR3 protein is CSAGAGSTQETQYF. The CDR3 nucleotides read TGCAGTGCTGGTGCAGGGAGTACCCAAGAGACCCAGTACTTC.

This clonotype has at least ten counts. The rearrangement uses TRBV5-5 and TRBJ1-5, with D tentatively TRBD1 (5 bases). CDR1 and CDR2 from the germline V gene are SGHKS and YYEKEE (reference sequence). V lost 0 bases and J 4 bases, leaving 8 bases between the germline ends. The CDR3 consists of 14 residues. CDR3 nucleotides: TGTGCCAGCAGCTTGGGCCCAGGGAATCAGCCCCAGCATTTT. Its protein is CASSLGPGNQPQHF.

J is TRBJ2-5 and V is TRBV6-2 or TRBV6-3; 14 positions agree with TRBD2. V lost 5 bases to trimming and J lost 5 bases; unmatched junction nucleotides: 10. This CDR3 region has 17 residues. CDR1 and CDR2 from the germline V gene are MNHEY and SVGEGT. The DNA for the CDR3 is TGTGCCAGCAGTCCCGGACTAGCGGGGGGTCGGGTGGAGACCCAGTACTTC. Protein: CASSPGLAGGRVETQYF.

The table lists this clonotype with many counts. V gene TRBV7-6 combines with J gene TRBJ2-1; the match to TRBD2 covers 8 bases. Losses at the gene ends were 8 bases for V and 6 bases for J; bases not matched to a gene: 12. This CDR3 has 15 residues. Germline assignment: CDR1 SGHVS and CDR2 FNYEAQ. The CDR3 loop reads CASGRTAGGLNEQFF. In DNA, the CDR3 is TGTGCCAGCGGACGTACGGCGGGGGGCCTCAATGAGCAGTTCTTC.

Ten or more counts support this clonotype. The J gene is TRBJ2-7, the V gene TRBV5-5, with 8 bases identical to TRBD1. This CDR3 contains 13 residues. From germline, CDR1 is SGHKS and CDR2 YYEKEE (reference sequence). J lost 7 bases, V lost 4 bases, and 7 bases had no gene match. The CDR3 region is CASSAWTGREQYV. The CDR3 nucleotides are TGTGCCAGCAGCGCCTGGACAGGGCGAGAGCAGTACGTC.

This clonotype has only a few counts. V gene TRBV28 combines with J gene TRBJ2-3, with 7 positions matching TRBD1. Germline lookup yields CDR1 MDHEN and CDR2 SYDVKM. This CDR3 is built from 14 residues. V shed 4 bases and J 4 bases; nucleotides not matched to a gene: 5. CDR3 DNA sequence: TGTGCCAGCAGTTACCAGGGGGTCGCAGATACGCAGTATTTT. It yields the protein CASSYQGVADTQYF.

This clonotype was counted a few times. The chain joins TRBV6-5 to TRBJ2-3; the D is unclear. This CDR3 is built from 14 residues. Germline CDR1 is MNHEY and CDR2 is SVGAGI. V was trimmed by 2 bases and J by 1 base, leaving 7 bases between them. CDR3 in amino acids: CASSYVQGTDTQYF. CDR3 in DNA: TGTGCCAGCAGTTACGTCCAGGGCACAGATACGCAGTATTTT.

This clonotype was detected ten times or more. The genes are TRBV4-1 and TRBJ1-1; 8 bases are a match to TRBD1. Looked up from germline, CDR1 is MGHRA and CDR2 is YSYEKL. This CDR3 is built from 16 residues. Trimming removed 3 bases from V and 1 base from J; junction bases left unmatched: 7. The CDR3 reads CASSQVGTGRNTEAFF. CDR3 coding DNA: TGCGCCAGCAGCCAGGTCGGGACAGGACGGAACACTGAAGCTTTCTTT.

This clonotype was detected a few times. The rearrangement links TRBV28 to TRBJ2-2; TRBD1 might be the D (5 bases). The CDR3 is 14 residues long. Trimming removed 2 bases from V and 4 bases from J, with 8 bases in between. The germline CDR1 and CDR2 sequences are MDHEN and SYDVKM. The CDR3, as DNA: TGTGCCAGCAGTTTAGGACACTTCACCGGGGAGCTGTTTTTT. Translated: CASSLGHFTGELFF.

This clonotype was observed a handful of times. The chain links TRBV5-1 to TRBJ1-3; D unresolved. Germline V CDR1 and CDR2: SGHRS, YFSETQ. The length of the CDR3 is 15 residues. Trimming removed 0 bases at V and 4 bases at J, with 11 bases between. The CDR3 nucleotides are TGCGCCAGCAGCTTGGATTGGAATCGAGGAAACACCATATATTTT. It encodes CASSLDWNRGNTIYF. The whole variable domain, remainder taken from reference TRBV5-1 and TRBJ1-3, is KAGVTQTPRYLIKTRGQQVTLSCSPISGHRSVSWYQQTPGQGLQFLFEYFSETQRNKGNFPGRFSGRQFSNSRSEMNVSTLELGDSALYLCASSLDWNRGNTIYFGEGSWLTVV.

The sample holds many counts of this clonotype. The genes are TRBV19 and TRBJ2-1; a possible D gene is TRBD2 (5 bases). Trimming took off 5 bases at V and 0 bases at J, with 14 bases between the two ends. CDR1 and CDR2 (germline): LNHDA, SQIVND (reference sequence). This CDR3 spans 16 amino acids. The CDR3 DNA is TGTGCCAGTAGTGGCTCTCTAGCCGGCTCCTACAATGAGCAGTTCTTC. This translates into CASSGSLAGSYNEQFF. The full variable domain, its missing parts supplied by reference TRBV19 and TRBJ2-1, is DGGITQSPKYLFRKEGQNVTLSCEQNLNHDAMYWYRQDPGQGLRLIYYSQIVNDFQKGDIAEGYSVSREKKESFPLTVTSAQKNPTAFYLCASSGSLAGSYNEQFFGPGTRLTVL.

This clonotype showed up many times. This sequence joins TRBV7-9 and TRBJ1-1, with D unclear. The CDR3 is made up of 12 amino acids. The germline V gene encodes CDR1 SEHNR and CDR2 FQNEAQ (reference sequence). The ends were cut back, 7 bases at V and 1 base at J, with 7 bases in the middle. CDR3 coding DNA: TGTGCCAGCAACCGGGGGAACACTGAAGCTTTCTTT. Protein sequence: CASNRGNTEAFF.

This clonotype was detected many times. This chain uses TRBV3-1 with TRBJ2-5; D gene unclear. Germline-derived CDR1 and CDR2 are LGHDT and YNNKEL (reference sequence). This CDR3 has 14 amino acids. V was cut by 4 bases and J by 0 bases, with 9 bases left in between. Here the CDR3 reads CASSRGIYQETQYF. CDR3 nucleotide sequence: TGTGCCAGCAGCCGCGGCATTTACCAAGAGACCCAGTACTTC.

The table lists this clonotype with a few counts. The CDR3: CASSQSSFSLNYGYTF. The CDR3 DNA is TGTGCCAGCAGCCAATCCTCCTTCTCCCTTAACTATGGCTACACCTTC. This sequence joins TRBV16 and TRBJ1-2, with D hard to call. The CDR3 sequence is 16 residues long. Germline V gene data show CDR1 as KGHSY and CDR2 as FQNENV. V was shortened by 0 bases and J by 1 base, with 12 bases between the two germline ends.

This clonotype came up a few times. This sequence joins TRBV12-3 or TRBV12-4 and TRBJ1-2; D gene ambiguous. Trimming took off 0 bases at V and 0 bases at J, with 8 bases between the two ends. The length of the CDR3 is 15 residues. CDR3 residues: CASSLAWNTNYGYTF. The CDR3, as DNA: TGTGCCAGCAGTTTAGCGTGGAACACTAACTATGGCTACACCTTC.

This clonotype was found many times. The rearrangement links TRBV28 to TRBJ2-5, with 11 bases aligning to TRBD2. Trimming took 5 bases from V and 4 from J; bases not matched to a gene: 12. The CDR3 is 17 residues long. Germline loops: CDR1 MDHEN, CDR2 SYDVKM. CDR3 bases: TGTGCCAGCAGTCCCCCCGTACTAGCGGGGGTCTTAGAGACCCAGTACTTC. This gives the protein CASSPPVLAGVLETQYF. The full variable domain, completed using reference TRBV28 and TRBJ2-5, is DVKVTQSSRYLVKRTGEKVFLECVQDMDHENMFWYRQDPGLGLRLIYFSYDVKMKEKGDIPEGYSVSREKKERFSLILESASTNQTSMYLCASSPPVLAGVLETQYFGPGTRLLVL.

This clonotype was observed a handful of times. The genes are TRBV2 and TRBJ1-4, with D uncertain. The germline CDR1 and CDR2 sequences are SNHLY and FYNNEI. There are 15 residues in the CDR3. Trimming left V 6 bases short and J 1 base short, with 12 bases between. CDR3 sequence: CASRSLVITNEKLFF. The CDR3 nucleotides are TGTGCCAGCAGGAGCCTTGTGATAACTAATGAAAAACTGTTTTTT.

The genes are TRBV7-2 and TRBJ1-4; 7 bases align to TRBD1. The V gene's germline CDR1 is SGHTA and CDR2 FQGNSA. J gave up 7 bases and V 5 bases, and 7 bases lay outside the gene matches. The CDR3 runs 14 residues. The CDR3 bases are TGTGCCAGCAGCATCAACAGGGGTGGTGAAAAACTGTTTTTT. Its translation is CASSINRGGEKLFF.

In this sample, this clonotype turned up a few times. V and J are TRBV7-2 and TRBJ2-5; D call uncertain. V shed 0 bases and J shed 0 bases, with 8 bases lying between them. Germline lookup yields CDR1 SGHTA and CDR2 FQGNSA. This CDR3 is built from 15 residues. The CDR3 nucleotides are TGTGCCAGCAGCTTAGCGGGTGGTAACCAAGAGACCCAGTACTTC. The encoded protein is CASSLAGGNQETQYF.